This TCR beta chain came from a study of T cell responses to AZD1222 COVID-19 vaccine. Study context: Combined were second doses at about 4 or about 12 weeks. Findings of the study overall: The study found Spike-specific TCR breadth and depth rose after two AZD1222 doses.

TCRdb's table, derived via immunoSEQ multiplex PCR, lists solely in-frame clones and lacks some. The sample has more than 250,000 clones, over 90% seen once. About this clone itself: Its antigen is unknown.

The CDR3 spans 13 residues. CDR1 and CDR2 from the germline V gene are LNHDA and SQIVND (reference sequence). Between the trimmed V and J ends, which lost 7 bases and 5 bases, there was a span of 14 bases. The receptor's source is an adult in good health. V usage is TRBV19 and J usage is TRBJ1-2; a weak D match, TRBD1 (5 bases). Material: peripheral blood, obtained on day 0 of AZD1222 vaccination. CDR3 DNA: TGTGCCAGTACCCCTAGGGGTCATTATGGCTACACCTTC. Residues: CASTPRGHYGYTF.